This is a list of T cell receptor beta chains from one sample in a study of breast tumors, draining lymph nodes, adjacent tissues. TCRdb reprocessed the multiplex PCR reads via MiXCR and lists one record per CDR3 protein. The table includes some 120,000 distinct CDR3 sequences, 15% to 20% detected once. Material for sequencing was axillary lymph node tissue. All receptors derive from a female donor with breast cancer. Some clones in this sample may be carry-over from other donors' samples. CDR3s include the opening cysteine and the closing phenylalanine or tryptophan. D genes are given only for firm matches. The listing skips clone size in some rows; elsewhere it reads once, few, many or a size class.

CDR3 protein	CDR3 DNA	V gene	clone size	J gene	D gene
CASSVFASGRSGANVLTF	TGTGCCAGCAGCGTATTCGCTAGCGGGAGGTCTGGGGCCAACGTCCTGACTTTC	TRBV9	few	TRBJ2-6	TRBD2
CAISEEAGGGGGEQYF	TGTGCCATCAGTGAGGAAGCGGGAGGGGGGGGAGGTGAGCAGTACTTC	TRBV10-3	many	TRBJ2-7	TRBD2
CSARVQDRGHGYTF	TGCAGTGCTAGAGTGCAGGACAGGGGACATGGCTACACCTTC	TRBV20-1	many	TRBJ1-2	TRBD1
CASSFLGREIEKLFF	TGTGCCAGCAGCTTTTTGGGCAGGGAAATAGAAAAACTGTTTTTT	TRBV7-2	many	TRBJ1-4	-
CATSDSRDRGGRGETQYF	TGTGCCACCAGTGATTCCCGGGACAGGGGTGGTAGGGGAGAGACCCAGTACTTC	TRBV24-1	many	TRBJ2-5	TRBD1
CASSLGTGKNTIYF	TGCGCCAGCAGCCTCGGGACAGGAAAGAACACCATATATTTT	TRBV5-1	many	TRBJ1-3	TRBD1
CASSRTEVSYNSPLHF	TGTGCCAGCAGCCGGACCGAAGTCTCCTATAATTCACCCCTCCACTTT	TRBV27	many	TRBJ1-6	-
CASSSRGGSVEQYF	TGTGCCAGCAGCTCCCGGGGGGGGTCCGTCGAGCAGTACTTC	TRBV5-6	many	TRBJ2-7	TRBD2
CASSQDQVNYGYTF	TGTGCCAGCAGCCAAGACCAAGTTAACTATGGCTACACCTTC	TRBV4-2	many	TRBJ1-2	-
CASSLSGGARVNEQFF	TGTGCCAGCAGTTTGAGTGGGGGGGCCCGAGTCAATGAGCAGTTCTTC	TRBV27	-	TRBJ2-1	-
CASSNLGQRGDEQFF	TGTGCCAGCAGCAACCTGGGACAGAGAGGCGATGAGCAGTTCTTC	TRBV11-1	many	TRBJ2-1	TRBD1
CSARAPGGVQPQHF	TGCAGTGCTAGAGCCCCAGGGGGCGTTCAGCCCCAGCATTTT	TRBV20-1	-	TRBJ1-5	TRBD1
CSVLNPDMQTQYF	TGCAGCGTGCTGAACCCGGACATGCAGACCCAGTACTTC	TRBV29-1	few	TRBJ2-5	-
CASSQGQSETQYF	TGTGCCAGCAGCCAAGGGCAGTCAGAGACCCAGTACTTC	TRBV4-2	many	TRBJ2-5	-
CASSMAGGVHNEQFF	TGTGCCAGTAGTATGGCGGGAGGGGTCCACAATGAGCAGTTCTTC	TRBV19	many	TRBJ2-1	TRBD2
CASSQGNSGSTQYF	TGTGCCAGCAGCCAGGGGAATAGCGGGAGTACGCAGTATTTT	TRBV14	many	TRBJ2-3	TRBD2
CASSGAGTSGIRRETQYF	TGTGCCAGCAGTGGGGCCGGGACTAGCGGGATTAGAAGGGAGACCCAGTACTTC	TRBV6-1	many	TRBJ2-5	TRBD2
CASSPGQGDTGGLFF	TGTGCCAGCTCACCAGGTCAGGGGGACACCGGGGGGCTGTTTTTT	TRBV18	-	TRBJ2-2	-
CASSRSSGYGYTF	TGTGCCAGCAGCCGAAGTTCTGGCTATGGCTACACCTTC	TRBV3-1	many	TRBJ1-2	-
CSAPPGGNTEAFF	TGCAGTGCTCCCCCAGGGGGTAACACTGAAGCTTTCTTT	TRBV20-1	few	TRBJ1-1	TRBD1
CSARRGLLAGVETQYF	TGCAGTGCCAGGAGGGGATTACTAGCGGGCGTAGAGACCCAGTACTTC	TRBV20-1	many	TRBJ2-5	TRBD2
CASSLSPGAIGELFF	TGCGCCAGCAGCTTGTCCCCGGGGGCCATCGGGGAGCTGTTTTTT	TRBV5-1	few	TRBJ2-2	-
CAAGPAGGNTIYF	TGTGCCGCCGGCCCGGCGGGAGGAAACACCATATATTTT	TRBV19	many	TRBJ1-3	-
CAIKERAGANEQFF	TGTGCCATCAAAGAACGAGCGGGAGCCAATGAGCAGTTCTTC	TRBV10-3	many	TRBJ2-1	TRBD2
CSARFRTHRSSYNEQFF	TGCAGTGCTAGATTCCGGACTCACAGGAGCTCCTACAATGAGCAGTTCTTC	TRBV20-1	many	TRBJ2-1	-
CASSLFGQGDTQYF	TGTGCCAGCAGCTTGTTTGGACAGGGGGATACGCAGTATTTT	TRBV7-2	many	TRBJ2-3	TRBD1
CASSYTGGQETQYF	TGTGCCAGCAGTTATACAGGGGGACAAGAGACCCAGTACTTC	TRBV7-2	many	TRBJ2-5	TRBD1
CASSENPTGKTF	TGTGCCAGCAGTGAAAACCCGACAGGGAAGACCTTC	TRBV2	many	TRBJ1-2	TRBD1
CASSLQGTSGDTQYF	TGTGCCAGCAGCTTACAAGGGACTAGCGGAGATACGCAGTATTTT	TRBV7-6	many	TRBJ2-3	TRBD2
CSAGITGVEETQYF	TGCAGTGCCGGAATAACAGGGGTTGAGGAGACCCAGTACTTC	TRBV20-1	many	TRBJ2-5	TRBD1
CASSVDSYNSPLHF	TGTGCCAGCAGTGTGGACAGCTATAATTCACCCCTCCACTTT	TRBV2	many	TRBJ1-6	-
CASSLSGVSQETQYF	TGTGCCAGCAGCTTATCGGGAGTGTCCCAAGAGACCCAGTACTTC	TRBV7-2	many	TRBJ2-5	-
CASSKGGDRLAETQYF	TGTGCCAGCAGTAAGGGAGGGGACCGTCTTGCAGAGACCCAGTACTTC	TRBV6-5	few	TRBJ2-5	TRBD2
CASSEWGEQYF	TGTGCCAGCAGTGAATGGGGCGAGCAGTACTTC	TRBV6-1	many	TRBJ2-7	-
CSASQQGMNQPQHF	TGCAGTGCTAGCCAACAGGGGATGAATCAGCCCCAGCATTTT	TRBV20-1	many	TRBJ1-5	TRBD1
CASSSRFEGYEQYF	TGTGCCAGCAGTAGCAGGTTCGAAGGCTACGAGCAGTACTTC	TRBV12-3/TRBV12-4	many	TRBJ2-7	-
CASSFQETSGYGEYF	TGTGCCAGCAGTTTTCAGGAGACTAGCGGCTACGGGGAGTATTTT	TRBV12-3/TRBV12-4	few	TRBJ2-3	TRBD2
CASSDRGSYEQYF	TGTGCCAGCAGTGACAGGGGATCCTACGAGCAGTACTTC	TRBV28	few	TRBJ2-7	TRBD1